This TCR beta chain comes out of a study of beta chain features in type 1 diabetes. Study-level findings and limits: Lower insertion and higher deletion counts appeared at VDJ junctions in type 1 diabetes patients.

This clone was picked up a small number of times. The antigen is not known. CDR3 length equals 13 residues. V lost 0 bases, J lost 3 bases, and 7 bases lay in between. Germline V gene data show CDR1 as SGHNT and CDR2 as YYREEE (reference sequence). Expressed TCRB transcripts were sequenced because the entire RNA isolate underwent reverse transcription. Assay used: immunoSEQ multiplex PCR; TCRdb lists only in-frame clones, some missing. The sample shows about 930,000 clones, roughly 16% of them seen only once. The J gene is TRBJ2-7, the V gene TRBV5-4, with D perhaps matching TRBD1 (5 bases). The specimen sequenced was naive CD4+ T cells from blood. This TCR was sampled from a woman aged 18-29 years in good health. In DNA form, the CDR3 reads TGTGCCAGCAGCTTGGTGGGGCGCTACGAGCAGTACTTC. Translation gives CASSLVGRYEQYF.